What follows are 15 T cell receptor beta chains derived from one specimen sequenced in a study of T cell repertoires in ileal Crohn's disease. This table comes from immunoSEQ multiplex PCR, and its TCRdb copy is limited to in-frame clones, with some not included. The repertoire holds about 4,000 clones, with more than 60% as singletons. Material for sequencing was ileal tissue. These receptors all stem from an adult with Crohn's disease.

This clone was seen just once. This rearrangement joins TRBV7-3 to TRBJ2-7; 12 bases match TRBD1. Germline loops: CDR1 SGHTA, CDR2 FQGTGA. The CDR3 contains 14 residues. The V and J ends lost 5 bases and 4 bases, in that order; junction bases with no gene match: 3. The CDR3 sequence: CASSPGQGAYEQYF. CDR3 coding DNA: TGTGCCAGCAGCCCGGGACAGGGGGCGTACGAGCAGTACTTC.

The chain links TRBV12-5 to TRBJ1-2, with a tentative D call TRBD1 (5 bases). V was shortened by 2 bases and J by 0 bases, with 10 bases between the two germline ends. CDR1 is LGHNT and CDR2 is FRNRAP in the germline V gene. The CDR3 is made up of 15 amino acids. In DNA form, the CDR3 reads TGTGCTAGTGGTTTGACAGGCCCCGCTAACTATGGCTACACCTTC. Protein product: CASGLTGPANYGYTF.

This sequence joins TRBV7-9 and TRBJ2-7, with no clear D. This CDR3 contains 11 residues. Between the trimmed V and J ends, which lost 5 bases and 6 bases, there was a span of 8 bases. Germline V CDR1 and CDR2: SEHNR, FQNEAQ (reference sequence). The CDR3 coding sequence is TGTGCCAGCAGCGCTACGAGCGAGCAGTACTTC. This encodes CASSATSEQYF.

By share of the sample, this clone is large. V and J are TRBV4-2 and TRBJ2-7; a possible D gene is TRBD2 (6 bases). V dropped 3 bases and J dropped 0 bases, with 15 bases sitting between them. This CDR3 has 16 residues. From germline, CDR1 is LGHNA and CDR2 YNFKEQ. CDR3 region: CASSQGDFSSSYEQYF. The CDR3 DNA reads as TGTGCCAGCAGCCAGGGGGACTTTTCGAGCTCCTACGAGCAGTACTTC.

The chain uses TRBV7-2 and TRBJ2-7; the match to TRBD1 covers 9 bases. The V and J ends lost 4 bases and 5 bases, in that order; junction bases with no gene match: 9. In germline, CDR1 is SGHTA, CDR2 FQGNSA. The CDR3 consists of 15 residues. The CDR3 loop is CASSSAGTGTNEQYF. The CDR3 DNA follows: TGTGCCAGCAGCTCCGCGGGGACAGGGACCAACGAGCAGTACTTC. The variable domain in full, with the rest retrieved from reference TRBV7-2 and TRBJ2-7, is GAGVSQSPSNKVTEKGKDVELRCDPISGHTALYWYRQSLGQGLEFLIYFQGNSAPDKSGLPSDRFSAERTGGSVSTLTIQRTQQEDSAVYLCASSSAGTGTNEQYFGPGTRLTVT.

V gene TRBV5-6 combines with J gene TRBJ2-7, with 9 bases aligning to TRBD1. Trimming at V came to 4 bases and at J to 1 base, leaving 3 bases not matched to a gene. Germline V gene data show CDR1 as SGHDT and CDR2 as YYEEEE. CDR3 length equals 14 residues. In nucleotides, the CDR3 is TGTGCCAGCAGCATGGGACAGGGTTCCTACGAGCAGTACTTC. Protein: CASSMGQGSYEQYF. The full variable domain, with the rest looked up from reference TRBV5-6 and TRBJ2-7, is DAGVTQSPTHLIKTRGQQVTLRCSPKSGHDTVSWYQQALGQGPQFIFQYYEEEERQRGNFPDRFSGHQFPNYSSELNVNALLLGDSALYLCASSMGQGSYEQYFGPGTRLTVT.

This rearrangement joins TRBV13 to TRBJ2-7; no reliable D call. The CDR3 is made up of 16 amino acids. Germline V gives CDR1 PRHDT, CDR2 FYEKMQ (reference sequence). Trimming stripped 0 bases from V and 6 bases from J, with 18 bases between. The CDR3: CASSLGLRLTDREQYF. The CDR3 nucleotides are TGTGCCAGCAGCTTAGGATTGCGGCTAACCGACCGCGAGCAGTACTTC.

J is TRBJ2-1 and V is TRBV11-2; 7 nucleotides align to TRBD1. Germline loops: CDR1 SGHAT, CDR2 FQNNGV. The CDR3 runs 18 residues. The V gene end was trimmed by 1 base and the J gene end by 1 base; junction bases not matched to a gene: 10. The CDR3 protein is CASSLGILQGSSYNEQFF. CDR3 DNA: TGTGCCAGCAGCTTAGGGATCTTACAGGGGAGTTCCTACAATGAGCAGTTCTTC.

V is TRBV11-1 and J is TRBJ2-1; D uncertain. The CDR3 sequence is 15 residues long. Germline V gene sequence: CDR1 SGHAT, CDR2 FQDESV (reference sequence). Between the trimmed V and J ends, which lost 4 bases and 5 bases, there was a span of 15 bases. The CDR3 sequence is CASSSWAKQHNEQFF. In DNA form, the CDR3 reads TGTGCCAGCAGCTCTTGGGCGAAACAGCACAATGAGCAGTTCTTC.

The chain combines TRBV7-2 with TRBJ1-5; D perhaps matches TRBD1 (5 bases). V was pared by 5 bases and J by 2 bases, with 16 bases between. This CDR3 contains 16 residues. Germline values: CDR1 SGHTA, CDR2 FQGNSA. The CDR3 DNA is TGTGCCAGCAGCCCCACGGCAGGGAGGCGCAATCAGCCCCAGCATTTT. Its protein is CASSPTAGRRNQPQHF.

The chain uses TRBV12-5 and TRBJ2-2; the match to TRBD2 covers 13 bases. Trimming cost V 1 base and J 5 bases; bases outside gene matches: 7. Looked up from germline, CDR1 is LGHNT and CDR2 is FRNRAP. The CDR3 loop spans 18 amino acids. This CDR3 reads CASGLGSGLAGPTGELFF. For the CDR3, the DNA is TGTGCTAGTGGTTTGGGGTCGGGACTAGCGGGGCCTACCGGGGAGCTGTTTTTT.

This CDR3 reads CASSFFGRGRGVTQYF. The CDR3 DNA sequence: TGTGCCAGCAGTTTTTTCGGCCGGGGGAGGGGGGTTACGCAGTATTTT. This chain joins TRBV28 and TRBJ2-3; tentative D call: TRBD2 (7 bases). The V and J ends lost 3 bases and 8 bases respectively, with 21 bases between them. This CDR3 contains 16 residues. The germline V gene has CDR1 MDHEN and CDR2 SYDVKM. The entire variable domain, with the rest obtained from reference TRBV28 and TRBJ2-3, is as follows: DVKVTQSSRYLVKRTGEKVFLECVQDMDHENMFWYRQDPGLGLRLIYFSYDVKMKEKGDIPEGYSVSREKKERFSLILESASTNQTSMYLCASSFFGRGRGVTQYFGPGTRLTVL.

The V call is TRBV4-3, the J call TRBJ1-5, with D unclear. V was cut by 0 bases and J by 5 bases, with 8 bases left in between. Germline CDR1 is LGHNA and CDR2 is YSLEER. The CDR3 has 14 amino acids. Here the CDR3 DNA reads TGCGCCAGCAGCCAAGATCCCAGCGATCAGCCCCAGCATTTT. Translated, it gives CASSQDPSDQPQHF.

The chain joins TRBV10-3 to TRBJ2-7, with a possible D match to TRBD2 (6 bases). This CDR3 has 13 residues. Trimming removed 4 bases from V and 4 bases from J, with 11 bases in between. Germline V gene sequence: CDR1 ENHRY, CDR2 SYGVKD. The CDR3 DNA reads TGTGCCATCAGTGGGACTACCCAATACGAGCAGTACTTC. As protein: CAISGTTQYEQYF.

The genes are TRBV7-4 and TRBJ1-3; D not resolved. This CDR3 contains 21 residues. The germline CDR1 and CDR2 sequences are SGHVT and SQSDAQ. V was pared by 2 bases and J by 0 bases, with 26 bases between. The CDR3: CASSLPSEGLRQRYSGNTIYF. CDR3 sequence (DNA): TGTGCCAGCAGCTTACCAAGCGAGGGTTTGAGGCAGCGGTACTCTGGAAACACCATATATTTT.